The clone carrying this T cell receptor (beta chain) was picked up one time. Its cognate antigen is unknown. The V and J ends lost 5 bases and 3 bases respectively, with 10 bases between them. CDR1 and CDR2 (germline): SSHAT, FNYEAQ (reference sequence). The CDR3 loop spans 14 amino acids. The data originate from a study of vaccination effects on CD4 cells after COVID-19. Before sequencing, viral peptide pools were used by the ViraFEST assay to expand antigen-specific CD4+ T cells. Investigators separated out CD4+ T cells once about 10 days of culture had passed. The participants, recipients of two vaccine doses, got either BNT162b2 or mRNA-1273. Method: immunoSEQ multiplex PCR; TCRdb's copy keeps in-frame clones and lacks some. The data show almost 70,000 clones, with around two thirds seen just once and roughly 1.5% held by the top ten.

This clonotype originated in a human donor who received a COVID-19 vaccine. This material consisted of CD4+ T cells from PBMCs cultured with HCoV-229E spike peptides, taken after COVID-19 vaccination. V and J are TRBV7-7 and TRBJ2-2; a weak D match, TRBD1 (5 bases). CDR3 sequence (DNA): TGTGCCAGCAGCCCGCAGGGTTACACCGGGGAGCTGTTTTTT. Protein product: CASSPQGYTGELFF. The full variable domain, in which reference TRBV7-7 and TRBJ2-2 provide the parts outside the CDR3, is GAGVSQSPRYKVTKRGQDVTLRCDPISSHATLYWYQQALGQGPEFLTYFNYEAQPDKSGLPSDRFSAERPEGSISTLTIQRTEQRDSAMYRCASSPQGYTGELFFGEGSRLTVL.